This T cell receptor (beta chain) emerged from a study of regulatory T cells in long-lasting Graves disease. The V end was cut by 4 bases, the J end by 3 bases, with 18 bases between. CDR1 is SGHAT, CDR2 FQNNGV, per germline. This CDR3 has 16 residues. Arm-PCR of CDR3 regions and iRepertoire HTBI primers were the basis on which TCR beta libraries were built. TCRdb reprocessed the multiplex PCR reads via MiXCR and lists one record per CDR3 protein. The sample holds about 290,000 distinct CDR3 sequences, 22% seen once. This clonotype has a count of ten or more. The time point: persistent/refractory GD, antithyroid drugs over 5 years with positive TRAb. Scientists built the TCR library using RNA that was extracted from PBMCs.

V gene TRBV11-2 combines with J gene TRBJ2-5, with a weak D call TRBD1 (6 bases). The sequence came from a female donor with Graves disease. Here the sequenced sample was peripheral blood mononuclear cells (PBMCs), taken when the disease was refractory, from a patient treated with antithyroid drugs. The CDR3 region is CASSSKRTAPKETQYF. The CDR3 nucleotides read TGTGCCAGCAGCTCGAAACGGACAGCCCCCAAAGAGACCCAGTACTTC.